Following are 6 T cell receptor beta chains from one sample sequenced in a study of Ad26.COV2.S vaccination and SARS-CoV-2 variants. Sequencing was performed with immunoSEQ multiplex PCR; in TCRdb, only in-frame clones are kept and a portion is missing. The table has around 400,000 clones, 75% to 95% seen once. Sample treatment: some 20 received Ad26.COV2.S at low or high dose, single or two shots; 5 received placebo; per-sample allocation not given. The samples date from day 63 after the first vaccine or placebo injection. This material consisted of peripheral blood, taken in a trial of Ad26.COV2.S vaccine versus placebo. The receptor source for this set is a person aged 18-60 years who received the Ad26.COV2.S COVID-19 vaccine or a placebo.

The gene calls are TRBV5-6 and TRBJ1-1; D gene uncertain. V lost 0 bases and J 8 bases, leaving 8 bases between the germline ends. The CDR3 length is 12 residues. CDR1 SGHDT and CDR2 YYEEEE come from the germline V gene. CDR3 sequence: CASSLGQLEAFF. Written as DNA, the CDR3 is TGTGCCAGCAGCTTGGGCCAGCTAGAAGCTTTCTTT.

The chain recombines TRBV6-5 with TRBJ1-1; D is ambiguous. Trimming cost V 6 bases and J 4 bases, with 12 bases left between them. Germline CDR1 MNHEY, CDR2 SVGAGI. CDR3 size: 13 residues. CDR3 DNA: TGTGCCAGCAGGCGGGGTAGGGCCACTGAAGCTTTCTTT. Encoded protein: CASRRGRATEAFF.

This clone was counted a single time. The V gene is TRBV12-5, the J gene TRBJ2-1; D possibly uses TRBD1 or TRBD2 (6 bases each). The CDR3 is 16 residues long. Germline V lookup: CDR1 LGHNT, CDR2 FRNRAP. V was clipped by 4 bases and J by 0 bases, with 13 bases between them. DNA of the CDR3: TGTGCTAGTGGTTCGAGAGGGGGAGGCTCCTACAATGAGCAGTTCTTC. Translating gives CASGSRGGGSYNEQFF.

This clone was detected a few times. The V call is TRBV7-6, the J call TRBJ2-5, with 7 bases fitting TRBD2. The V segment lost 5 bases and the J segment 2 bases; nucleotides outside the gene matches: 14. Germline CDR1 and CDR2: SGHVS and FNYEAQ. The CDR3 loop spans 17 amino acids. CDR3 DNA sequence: TGTGCCAGCAGCCAAAACAGATTTGGGGGAGGGCAAGAGACCCAGTACTTC. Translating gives CASSQNRFGGGQETQYF.

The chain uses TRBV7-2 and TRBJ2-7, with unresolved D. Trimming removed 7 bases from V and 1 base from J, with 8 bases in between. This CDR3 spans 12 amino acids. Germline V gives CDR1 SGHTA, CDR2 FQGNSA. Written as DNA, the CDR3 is TGTGCCAGCACCTTCCCTTCCTACGAGCAGTACTTC. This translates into CASTFPSYEQYF.

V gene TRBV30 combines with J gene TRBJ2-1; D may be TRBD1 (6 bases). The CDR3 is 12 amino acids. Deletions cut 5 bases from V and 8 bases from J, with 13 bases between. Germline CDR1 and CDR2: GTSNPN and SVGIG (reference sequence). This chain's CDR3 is CAWGRGEHEQFF. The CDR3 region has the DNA TGTGCCTGGGGCAGGGGAGAACATGAGCAGTTCTTC.